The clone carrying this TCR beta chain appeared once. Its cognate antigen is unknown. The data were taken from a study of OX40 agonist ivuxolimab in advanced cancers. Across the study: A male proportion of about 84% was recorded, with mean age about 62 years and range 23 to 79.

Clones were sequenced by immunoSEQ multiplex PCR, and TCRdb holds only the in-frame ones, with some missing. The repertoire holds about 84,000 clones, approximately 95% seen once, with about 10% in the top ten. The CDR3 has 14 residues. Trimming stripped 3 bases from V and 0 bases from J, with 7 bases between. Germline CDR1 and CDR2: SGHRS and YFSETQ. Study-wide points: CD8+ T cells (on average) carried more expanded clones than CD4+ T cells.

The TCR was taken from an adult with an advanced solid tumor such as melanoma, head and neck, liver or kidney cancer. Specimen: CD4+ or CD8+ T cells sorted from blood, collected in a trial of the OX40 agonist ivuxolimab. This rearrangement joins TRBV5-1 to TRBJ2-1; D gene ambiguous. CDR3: CASSSINSYNEQFF. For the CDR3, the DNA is TGCGCCAGCAGCTCAATCAACTCCTACAATGAGCAGTTCTTC.